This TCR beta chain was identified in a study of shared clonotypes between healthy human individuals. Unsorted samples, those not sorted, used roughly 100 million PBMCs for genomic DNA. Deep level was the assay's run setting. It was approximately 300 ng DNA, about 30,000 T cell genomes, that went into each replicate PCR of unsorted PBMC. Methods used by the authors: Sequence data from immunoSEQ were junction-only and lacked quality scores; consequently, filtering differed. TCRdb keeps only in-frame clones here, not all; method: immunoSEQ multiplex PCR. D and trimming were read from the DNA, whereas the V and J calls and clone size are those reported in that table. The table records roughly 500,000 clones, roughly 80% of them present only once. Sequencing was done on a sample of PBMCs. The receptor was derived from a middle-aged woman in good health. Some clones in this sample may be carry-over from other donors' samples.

The CDR3 loop is CASSMDVNQPQHF. For the CDR3, the DNA is TGCGCCAGCAGCATGGACGTCAATCAGCCCCAGCATTTT. The V gene is TRBV5-1, the J gene TRBJ1-5; D gene unclear. This CDR3 contains 13 residues. CDR1 is SGHRS, CDR2 YFSETQ, per germline. Trimming took off 4 bases at V and 3 bases at J, with 8 bases between the two ends.